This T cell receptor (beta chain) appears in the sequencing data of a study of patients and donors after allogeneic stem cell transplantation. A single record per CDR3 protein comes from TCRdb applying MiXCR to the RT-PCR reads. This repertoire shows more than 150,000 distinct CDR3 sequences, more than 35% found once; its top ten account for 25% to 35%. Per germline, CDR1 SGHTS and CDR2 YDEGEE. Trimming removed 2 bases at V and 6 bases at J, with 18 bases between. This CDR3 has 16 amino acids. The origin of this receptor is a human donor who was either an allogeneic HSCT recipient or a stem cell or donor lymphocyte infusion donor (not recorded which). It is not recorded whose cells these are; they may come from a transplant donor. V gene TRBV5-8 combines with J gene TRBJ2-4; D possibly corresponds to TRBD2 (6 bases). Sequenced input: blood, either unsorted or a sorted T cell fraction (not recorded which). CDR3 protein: CASSLSVTGLLNIQYF. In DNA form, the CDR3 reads TGTGCCAGCAGCTTAAGTGTGACGGGACTTTTAAACATTCAGTACTTC.